The clone carrying this TCR beta chain was observed many times. As yet, its antigen is unknown. V lost 2 bases and J lost 5; bases outside the gene matches: 7. This CDR3 has 15 amino acids. This entry belongs to a study of T cells in Graves' hyperthyroidism and ophthalmopathy. Study-level results: Appearing also in blood were most of the thyroid clonotypes expanded above 0.001.

The source material, RNA transcripts, was used to amplify TCR beta CDR3 regions. First-round RT-PCR targeting the TCR CDR3 was performed with the HTBI primer set. TCRdb used MiXCR to reprocess the multiplex PCR reads, holding one entry per CDR3 protein. The sample yields about 130,000 distinct CDR3 sequences, around 20% seen once. The chain joins TRBV12-3 or TRBV12-4 to TRBJ1-1, with 8 nucleotides matching TRBD1. The source is a woman in her 50s with Graves' hyperthyroidism that later progressed to Graves' ophthalmopathy. Sequenced sample: blood. CDR3 nucleotides: TGTGCCAGCAGTTTAAGCGGACAGGGAAAAACTGAAGCTTTCTTT. This encodes CASSLSGQGKTEAFF.